This paragraph covers one T cell receptor beta chain sequence. This clonotype was seen more than once but under ten times. What this receptor recognizes is not known. No much larger clone is present one base from it, and per-base qualities are unavailable. These data come from a study of identical twins' blood T cells (dated by TCRdb to the early 2010s). As for the study more broadly: The approximately 12 libraries, six for the alpha chain and six for the beta chain, together yielded about 52 million Illumina reads. To assess how genetics influences repertoire formation, the study used next-generation sequencing to compare the TCR alpha and beta chain repertoires of three pairs of monozygous twins.

The library came from 5' RACE. The instrument was an Illumina Genome Analyzer IIx. RNA-based TCR cDNA libraries were prepared by a previously described protocol with several modifications. Sample-specific barcodes were introduced on both ends of each TCR cDNA library during cDNA synthesis and amplification to prevent cross-contamination. In the paper's pipeline: Between about 95,000 and nearly 500,000 clonotypes were identified per individual, and roughly 2.2 to 3.6 million CDR3-containing reads were obtained per library. Reads with improper barcode index combinations were discarded, after which clonesets were built for each library with the MiTCR software. While assembling CDR3 clonotypes, MiTCR filtered or rescued low-quality reads and corrected PCR and sequencing errors. Artificial out-of-frame clonotypes were mapped to in-frame sequences, with one indel allowed in the CDR3, and then removed. Similarity of V and J gene usage between donors was measured as Jensen-Shannon divergence divided by mean entropy. TCRdb handled the public reads itself, with Q25 trimming in fastp and clone calling in MiXCR, and kept productive beta chains. For every CDR3 protein sequence, its rows merge into one entry that carries the most common genes and DNA. None of the V and J calls come from the authors' own analysis; TCRdb made them. Present in this sample are hundreds of thousands of distinct CDR3 sequences, about 28% of which were seen just once. Roughly 5.5% of the sample lies in the top ten.

From the cysteine through the phenylalanine, the CDR3 covers 13 amino acids. Only the CDR3 DNA is retained, 39 bases long and in frame from the first base. Taken from the germline V gene, the CDR1 and CDR2 loops are SQVTM and ANQGSEA. V is clipped by 4 bases and J by 4 bases, and the sequence between their germline boundaries is 11 bases long. Broad study findings and their caveats: How many CDR3 clonotypes two donors shared depended mainly on the product of their cloneset sizes, and the twins did not clearly stray from this trend. The study stated that the proposed role of the TCRalpha J segment in MHC recognition during thymic selection needs to be validated by independent studies. Looking at the most abundant TCRbeta clonotypes, every donor had more CDR3 sequences in common with her twin than with unrelated donors. V gene usage, even among non-selected out-of-frame TCRbeta clonotypes, was reported to be markedly more similar within twin pairs than between unrelated donors. Because the twins were raised together, environmental influences could not be ruled out as an explanation for the similarity between twins.

Donors were six healthy women forming three monozygous twin pairs. All three twin pairs had been reared together and were thought likely to have met the same infectious agents and vaccines. RNA was isolated from peripheral blood mononuclear cells and used to prepare TCR cDNA libraries. The TCR comes from a woman aged 18 to 55 in good health. The sequence links TRBV29-1 to TRBJ1-3; the D segment cannot be called with confidence. Sequenced input: PBMCs. DNA sequence: TGCAGCGTTGCCGCGGTCGGAGGAAACACCATATATTTT. Its coded protein is CSVAAVGGNTIYF.